These 6 T cell receptor beta chains were all obtained from the same sample, sequenced in a study of OX40 agonist ivuxolimab in advanced cancers. Clones were read by immunoSEQ multiplex PCR, and TCRdb kept only the in-frame ones, dropping some. The top ten hold about 0.65% of the sample, which has roughly 53,000 clones, less than 90% seen once. Sequenced here: CD4+ or CD8+ T cells sorted from blood, sampled in a trial of the OX40 agonist ivuxolimab. These receptors were obtained from an adult with an advanced solid tumor such as melanoma, head and neck, liver or kidney cancer.

In this sample, this clone turned up once. The rearrangement joins TRBV4-1 to TRBJ1-1, with a weak D call TRBD1 (6 bases). V was shortened by 1 base and J by 1 base, with 13 bases between the two germline ends. The CDR3 has 16 residues. Germline V gives CDR1 MGHRA, CDR2 YSYEKL. This CDR3 is CASSQVTSGANTEAFF. In DNA, the CDR3 is TGCGCCAGCAGCCAAGTTACCTCGGGGGCGAACACTGAAGCTTTCTTT.

This clone was detected only once. The V and J genes are TRBV19 and TRBJ1-3; no clear D gene. Trimming shortened V by 1 base and J by 1 base, and 8 bases separated the two germline ends. The germline gives CDR1 LNHDA, CDR2 SQIVND (reference sequence). The CDR3 spans 15 residues. The CDR3 is CASSIGRSSGNTIYF. CDR3 in DNA: TGTGCCAGTAGTATAGGCAGGTCTTCTGGAAACACCATATATTTT. Complete variable domain (other parts from reference TRBV19 and TRBJ1-3): DGGITQSPKYLFRKEGQNVTLSCEQNLNHDAMYWYRQDPGQGLRLIYYSQIVNDFQKGDIAEGYSVSREKKESFPLTVTSAQKNPTAFYLCASSIGRSSGNTIYFGEGSWLTVV.

V usage is TRBV7-8 and J usage is TRBJ1-2; 8 positions agree with TRBD1. This CDR3 has 15 amino acids. Trimming at V came to 3 bases and at J to 5 bases, leaving 8 bases not matched to a gene. Germline loops: CDR1 SGHVS, CDR2 FQNEAQ. The DNA for the CDR3 is TGTGCCAGCAGCTTCTCGGACAGGGAGGGGTATGGCTACACCTTC. Residues: CASSFSDREGYGYTF. Drawing the rest from reference TRBV7-8 and TRBJ1-2, the complete variable domain is GAGVSQSPRYKVAKRGQDVALRCDPISGHVSLFWYQQALGQGPEFLTYFQNEAQLDKSGLPSDRFFAERPEGSVSTLKIQRTQQEDSAVYLCASSFSDREGYGYTFGSGTRLTVV.

V gene TRBV5-1 combines with J gene TRBJ2-3, with 7 bases lining up with TRBD2. Germline CDR1 and CDR2: SGHRS and YFSETQ. The CDR3 contains 16 residues. With V trimmed by 3 bases and J by 3 bases, 10 bases remained unmatched. As DNA, the CDR3 is TGCGCCAGCAGCTCACTCCTAGCGGAACATACAGATACGCAGTATTTT. Protein sequence: CASSSLLAEHTDTQYF.

V is TRBV2 and J is TRBJ1-5; 7 nucleotides align to TRBD1. CDR1 SNHLY and CDR2 FYNNEI come from the germline V gene. V was pared by 7 bases and J by 7 bases, with 4 bases of the junction left unmatched. This CDR3 contains 12 residues. CDR3 region: CASKQGGQPQHF. The CDR3 DNA reads TGTGCCAGCAAGCAGGGGGGACAGCCCCAGCATTTT.

This chain's CDR3 is CASTRTSGETGELFF. CDR3 DNA sequence: TGTGCCAGCACCCGGACTAGCGGGGAGACCGGGGAGCTGTTTTTT. V is TRBV6-5 and J is TRBJ2-2, with 12 positions matching TRBD2. The germline gives CDR1 MNHEY, CDR2 SVGAGI. V shed 7 bases, J shed 5 bases, and the junction held 5 bases outside the gene matches. The CDR3 is made up of 15 amino acids.